Reported below is one T cell receptor (beta chain). The target antigen is unknown. The sample belongs to a study of cytomegalovirus exposure and HLA in healthy donors. Findings and limits, study-wide: It was in a later analysis that TCR association rates were seen to vary by HLA locus, highest for DRB1 and lowest for HLA-C. Reportedly, diagnosis of cytomegalovirus status by the classifier showed high specificity and sensitivity.

Amplification used 60 Vbeta primers and 13 Jbeta primers. Method: immunoSEQ multiplex PCR; TCRdb's copy keeps in-frame clones and lacks some. The sample lists 150,000 to 200,000 clones, roughly 85% occurring once. The receptor was isolated from a woman aged 30 to 39 in good health and CMV-seropositive. The source material was PBMCs.

The chain's CDR3 is CASSFGQYNQPQHF. The CDR3 DNA is TGTGCCAGCAGTTTTGGGCAATACAATCAGCCCCAGCATTTT. The J gene is TRBJ1-5, the V gene TRBV27; D call uncertain. Germline CDR1 reads MNHEY; CDR2 reads SMNVEV (reference sequence). V was shortened by 3 bases and J by 3 bases, with 9 bases between the two germline ends. The CDR3 runs to 14 residues.